This T cell receptor beta chain was found in a study of blood T cells in healthy people across ages. A second PCR of 7 to 11 cycles used a sample-barcoded 5' primer and a J-beta primer mix. Via MiXCR, TCRdb re-called the 5' RACE reads, giving one row per CDR3 protein. The top ten hold 2.5% to 3.5% of the sample, which has approximately 800,000 distinct CDR3 sequences, around 24% seen once. PBMCs were isolated at a quantity of at least 7 million per sample. These records were also assigned to another study, of T cells of mothers and their children. This second study notes: Each donor was one of three healthy Caucasian mothers or one of their six children. There were over 8.5 million TCR beta CDR3 reads from each mother and around 2.9 million from each child. The study found slightly higher but non-significant overlap in related versus unrelated mother-child pairs.

The sequence derives from a boy aged 5-17 years in good health. The sample consisted of blood.

This CDR3 is CASSRQGAFNEQFF. DNA of the CDR3: TGCGCCAGCAGCCGACAGGGGGCTTTCAATGAGCAGTTCTTC. This chain links TRBV4-1 with TRBJ2-1; 10 bases are shared with TRBD1. The CDR3 totals 14 residues. Germline assignment: CDR1 MGHRA and CDR2 YSYEKL. Trimming at V came to 4 bases and at J to 6 bases, leaving 3 bases not matched to a gene.